This is a list of T cell receptor beta chains from one sample in a study of blood T cells in healthy people across ages. TCRdb re-analysed the 5' RACE reads in MiXCR, keeping a single row per CDR3 protein. The repertoire has approximately 880,000 distinct CDR3 sequences, around 48% of them found once; the top ten carry 10% to 15%. Sample: blood. Receptors originate from a man aged 25 to 40 in good health. The CDR3 runs from the conserved cysteine through the conserved F or W. A D gene is named only where the DNA matches it firmly. Clone size is stated in some rows and not others, as once, few, many or a class when expanded.

clone size	D gene	V gene	J gene	CDR3 DNA	CDR3 protein
.	.	TRBV25-1	TRBJ1-2	TGTGCCAGCAGTGAATGGGGCGGTTGGAGCTACACCTTC	CASSEWGGWSYTF
few	TRBD2	TRBV11-1	TRBJ2-1	TGTGCCAGCAGCTTAATCTGGACTAGCGGGGGGGGAAATGAGCAGTTCTTC	CASSLIWTSGGGNEQFF
few	.	TRBV27	TRBJ1-2	TGTGCCAGCAGTTTATGGGGAACCTATGGCTACACCTTC	CASSLWGTYGYTF
.	.	TRBV5-1	TRBJ2-7	TGCGCCAGCAGCTTGGCCCTTGAAGGCGAGCAGTACTTC	CASSLALEGEQYF
few	TRBD1	TRBV4-2	TRBJ1-2	TGTGCCAGCAGCCAGGAAAACAGGGGGCGCCGGGGCTACACCTTC	CASSQENRGRRGYTF
.	TRBD2	TRBV11-2	TRBJ2-3	TGTGCCAGCAGCTTAGCTAGCGGGGGGGCCGTAGATACGCAGTATTTT	CASSLASGGAVDTQYF
.	TRBD1	TRBV20-1	TRBJ1-1	TGCAGTGCCAGAACCGGGACAGGGTCACTTGAAGCTTTCTTT	CSARTGTGSLEAFF
once	.	TRBV6-1	TRBJ2-1	TGTGCCAGCAGTGAAGTTCCGACAGGTGAGCAGTTCTTC	CASSEVPTGEQFF
.	.	TRBV29-1	TRBJ1-2	TGCAGCGTTGTGGAGGGGAACTATGGCTACACCTTC	CSVVEGNYGYTF
.	TRBD1	TRBV29-1	TRBJ2-1	TGCAGCGTTGATAATCCGGGACAGGGATCGGTCGAGCAGTTCTTC	CSVDNPGQGSVEQFF
.	TRBD1	TRBV5-1	TRBJ1-4	TGCGCCAGCAGCCCACAGGGGGACTACGGTGAAAAACTGTTTTTT	CASSPQGDYGEKLFF
few	.	TRBV6-5	TRBJ1-1	TGTGCCAGCAGTTTTCTCCCCGGGACGGCGAACACTGAAGCTTTCTTT	CASSFLPGTANTEAFF
.	.	TRBV3-1	TRBJ2-7	TGTGCCAGCAGCCAAGAAAACACAGTCTACGAGCAGTACTTC	CASSQENTVYEQYF
many	TRBD1	TRBV12-3/TRBV12-4	TRBJ2-7	TGTGCCAGCAGTTTGGGACAGGGATTGTCCGAGCAGTACTTC	CASSLGQGLSEQYF
many	.	TRBV7-2	TRBJ2-7	TGTGCCAGCAGCTTAGAGTTGGCGAATTCCTACGAGCAGTACTTC	CASSLELANSYEQYF
.	.	TRBV29-1	TRBJ2-7	TGCAGCGTTGTACAGGATGCCTACGAGCAGTACTTC	CSVVQDAYEQYF
.	TRBD1	TRBV20-1	TRBJ2-7	TGCAGTGGGGGCACGACAGGGTCTGACGAGCAGTACTTC	CSGGTTGSDEQYF
.	.	TRBV29-1	TRBJ2-1	TGCAGCGTTGGACGGTACATGGATGAGCAGTTCTTC	CSVGRYMDEQFF
few	TRBD2	TRBV6-1	TRBJ2-3	TGTGCCAGCGGGAGACGGGGGGACACAGATACGCAGTATTTT	CASGRRGDTDTQYF
.	.	TRBV2	TRBJ2-3	TGTGCAGCCCGGGGAGGCACAGATACGCAGTATTTT	CAARGGTDTQYF
.	.	TRBV25-1	TRBJ2-7	TGTGCCAGCAGTGACCCATCCGGGGTGGGCGAGCAGTACTTC	CASSDPSGVGEQYF
.	TRBD1	TRBV6-1	TRBJ2-3	TGTGCCAGCAGTCCGGGACAGAGTCAAGATACGCAGTATTTT	CASSPGQSQDTQYF
.	.	TRBV4-2	TRBJ1-4	TGTGCCAGCAGCCAAGATCCCCGAGGGGAAAAACTGTTTTTT	CASSQDPRGEKLFF
few	TRBD1	TRBV20-1	TRBJ1-2	TGCAGTGCTAGTTACTTGGGACAGTCCTATTATGGCTACACCTTC	CSASYLGQSYYGYTF
.	TRBD1	TRBV3-1	TRBJ2-3	TGTGCCAGCAGCCTAATGGACAGGGGAGATACGCAGTATTTT	CASSLMDRGDTQYF
.	.	TRBV19	TRBJ2-7	TGTGCCAGTAGTCCCACAATCTCCTACGAGCAGTACTTC	CASSPTISYEQYF
.	TRBD2	TRBV7-2	TRBJ2-1	TGTGCCAGCAGCTCCTCCCTCAGTAGCGGGGGGTACAATGAGCAGTTCTTC	CASSSSLSSGGYNEQFF
few	.	TRBV6-1	TRBJ1-5	TGTGCCAGCAGTGATCGACGGGGAAATCAGCCCCAGCATTTT	CASSDRRGNQPQHF
.	TRBD1	TRBV20-1	TRBJ1-2	TGCAGTGCTGGGGGACAGAACAACTATGGCTACACCTTC	CSAGGQNNYGYTF
.	.	TRBV6-5	TRBJ1-2	TGTGCCAGCCAAGACGGCTCTGTCGGGGGCTACACCTTC	CASQDGSVGGYTF
.	TRBD2	TRBV5-1	TRBJ2-7	TGCGCCAGCAGCTCCGGACTAGCGGGGCAGTACTTC	CASSSGLAGQYF
few	TRBD1	TRBV27	TRBJ2-3	TGTGCCAGCAGTCGACAGGGTTTAGGAGATACGCAGTATTTT	CASSRQGLGDTQYF
.	.	TRBV6-2/TRBV6-3	TRBJ2-7	TGTGCCAGCAGGTACTTTCAGGGTTCCTACGAGCAGTACTTC	CASRYFQGSYEQYF
.	.	TRBV5-1	TRBJ1-1	TGCGCCAGCAGCTTGGGGGAGGACGGTTACACTGAAGCTTTCTTT	CASSLGEDGYTEAFF
few	TRBD2	TRBV20-1	TRBJ2-3	TGCAGTGCACGACTAGCGGGGAACACAGATACGCAGTATTTT	CSARLAGNTDTQYF
.	.	TRBV24-1	TRBJ1-2	TGTGCCACCAGTGATCCCCCGAAAGGGAACTATGGCTACACCTTC	CATSDPPKGNYGYTF
.	TRBD1	TRBV11-3	TRBJ2-5	TGTGCCAGCAGCCTTACTTTGGACAGGGTAAAGACCCAGTACTTC	CASSLTLDRVKTQYF
.	.	TRBV7-2	TRBJ1-2	TGTGCCAGCAGCTTAGCCCCCGGTGACTATGGCTACACCTTC	CASSLAPGDYGYTF
.	.	TRBV20-1	TRBJ1-1	TGCAGTGCTAGAACCCTGGGGAACACTGAAGCTTTCTTT	CSARTLGNTEAFF
few	.	TRBV4-2	TRBJ2-1	TGTGCCAGCAGCCAGTCTGCCGGGGACTACAATGAGCAGTTCTTC	CASSQSAGDYNEQFF
.	.	TRBV2	TRBJ1-6	TGTGCCAGCAGGGGCAGGGATAGGAGCTCACCCCTCCACTTT	CASRGRDRSSPLHF
.	TRBD2	TRBV7-2	TRBJ2-1	TGTGCCAGCAGCTCACTGGGACTAGCGGGGGGCTCCTACAATGAGCAGTTCTTC	CASSSLGLAGGSYNEQFF
once	.	TRBV20-1	TRBJ2-3	TGTAGTGCTAGCTGGCTGGGGGTTAGACGAAACACAGATACGCAGTATTTT	CSASWLGVRRNTDTQYF